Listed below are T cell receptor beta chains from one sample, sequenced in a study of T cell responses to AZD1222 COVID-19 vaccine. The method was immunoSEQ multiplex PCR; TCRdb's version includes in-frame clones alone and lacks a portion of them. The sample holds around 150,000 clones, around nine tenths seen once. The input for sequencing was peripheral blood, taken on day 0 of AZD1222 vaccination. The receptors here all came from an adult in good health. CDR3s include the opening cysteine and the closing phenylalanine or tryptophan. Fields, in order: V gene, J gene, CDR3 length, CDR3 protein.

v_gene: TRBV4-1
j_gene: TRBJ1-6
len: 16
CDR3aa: CASKPQADVYNSPLHF

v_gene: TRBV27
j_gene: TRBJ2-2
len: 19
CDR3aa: CASSLSTPWTSGRAGELFF

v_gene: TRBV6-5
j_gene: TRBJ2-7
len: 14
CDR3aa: CASRSGTSAYEQYF

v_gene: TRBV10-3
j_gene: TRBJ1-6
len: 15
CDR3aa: CAIRGSGVDNSPLHF

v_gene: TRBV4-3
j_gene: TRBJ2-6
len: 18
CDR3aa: CASSQESSGSSGANVLTF

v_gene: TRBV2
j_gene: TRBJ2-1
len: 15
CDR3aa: CASSNALRLANEQFF

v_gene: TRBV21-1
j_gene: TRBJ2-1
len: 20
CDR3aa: CASSRGASSRLAGLYNEQFF

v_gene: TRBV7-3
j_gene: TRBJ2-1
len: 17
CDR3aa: CASSQGGLAGVAGEQFF

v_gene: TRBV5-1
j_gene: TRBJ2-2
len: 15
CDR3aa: CASSLWTGYAGELFF

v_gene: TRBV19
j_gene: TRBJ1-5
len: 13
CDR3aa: CASSADSNQPQHF

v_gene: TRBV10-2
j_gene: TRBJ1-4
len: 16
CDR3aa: CASSDRQGATNEKLFF

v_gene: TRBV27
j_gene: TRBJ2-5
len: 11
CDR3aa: CASSFGGTQYF

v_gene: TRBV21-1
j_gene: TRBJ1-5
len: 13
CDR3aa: CASKVDCRQPQHF

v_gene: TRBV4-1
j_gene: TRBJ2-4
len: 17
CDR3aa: CASSQSLSSGWENIQYF

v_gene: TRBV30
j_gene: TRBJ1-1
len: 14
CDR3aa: CAWSEGQVPNEAFF

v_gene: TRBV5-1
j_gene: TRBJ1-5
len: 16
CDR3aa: CASSLGGTGPNQPQHF

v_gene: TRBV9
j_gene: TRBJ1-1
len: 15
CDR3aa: CASSVVVSGGTEAFF

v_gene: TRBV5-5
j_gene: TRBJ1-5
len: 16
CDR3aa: CASSLSSGMINQPQHF

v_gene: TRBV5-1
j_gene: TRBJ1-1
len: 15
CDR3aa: CASSFGGTANTEAFF

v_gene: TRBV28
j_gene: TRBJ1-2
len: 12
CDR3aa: CASKRAAGGYTF

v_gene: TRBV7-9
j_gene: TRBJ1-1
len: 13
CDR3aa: CASSLAGPTEAFF

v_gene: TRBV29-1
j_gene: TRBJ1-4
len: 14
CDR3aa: CSVENPGNGEKLFF

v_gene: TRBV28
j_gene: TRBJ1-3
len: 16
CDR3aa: CASSFELGGSGNTIYF